This T cell receptor (beta chain) originates from a study of vaccination and CD4 T cells after COVID-19. Trimming cost V 6 bases and J 4 bases; bases outside gene matches: 4. This CDR3 is built from 14 residues. As to treatment: 10-day PBMC culture with coronavirus spike peptide pools or control peptides (ViraFEST assay). CD4+ T-cell collection from the unexposed donor predated the COVID-19 pandemic (2011-2018). Antigen-specific T cell expansion with peptide pools preceded TCR sequencing in the ViraFEST approach. Sequence data for DNA of cultured CD4+ T cells were generated by the Oncomine TCR Beta short-read assay. From CD4+ T cells that had been cultured, genomic DNA was extracted. Each CDR3 protein is one row after TCRdb ran MiXCR on the PCR reads. The top ten clones hold under 35% of a sample with some 8,300 distinct CDR3 sequences, just over 35% of them seen once. The study, taken as a whole, reports: Spike mono-reactivity was shown by 304 of 307 vaccine-specific clones in convalescent patients. Convalescent patients displayed a median about 90% of reactive clones emerging only post-vaccination.

Regarding this clonotype: Its antigen is not known.

The material sequenced was CD4+ T cells from blood, cultured in vitro. The origin of this receptor is a human donor in good health. The V call is TRBV12-3 or TRBV12-4, the J call TRBJ2-2; TRBD2 agrees at 8 bases. Here the CDR3 reads CASSNGGGTGELFF. The CDR3 coding sequence is TGTGCCAGCAGCAACGGGGGGGGCACCGGGGAGCTGTTTTTT.